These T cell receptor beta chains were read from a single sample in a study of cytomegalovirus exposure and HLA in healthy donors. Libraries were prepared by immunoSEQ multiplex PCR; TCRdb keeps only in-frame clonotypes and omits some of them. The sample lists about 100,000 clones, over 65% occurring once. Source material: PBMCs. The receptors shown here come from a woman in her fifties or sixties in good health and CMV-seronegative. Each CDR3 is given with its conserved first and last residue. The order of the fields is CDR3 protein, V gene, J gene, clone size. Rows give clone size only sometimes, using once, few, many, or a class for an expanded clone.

cdr3_aa: CASSTGGGTHIQYF
v_call: TRBV7-2
j_call: TRBJ2-4
clone_size: -

cdr3_aa: CATSVDKVTYNEQFF
v_call: TRBV15
j_call: TRBJ2-1
clone_size: -

cdr3_aa: CASSDSSGAYKKLFF
v_call: TRBV6-4
j_call: TRBJ1-4
clone_size: -

cdr3_aa: CASSQSIQEGRNQPQHF
v_call: TRBV23-1
j_call: TRBJ1-5
clone_size: -

cdr3_aa: CASSADRDTDTQYF
v_call: TRBV9
j_call: TRBJ2-3
clone_size: -

cdr3_aa: CASSQVLGQGVDGEKLFF
v_call: TRBV4-3
j_call: TRBJ1-4
clone_size: few

cdr3_aa: CASRRQGVSAEAFF
v_call: TRBV19
j_call: TRBJ1-1
clone_size: -

cdr3_aa: CASSTRRGTGNTIYF
v_call: TRBV19
j_call: TRBJ1-3
clone_size: few

cdr3_aa: CASSQVGTGVDYGYTF
v_call: TRBV4-2
j_call: TRBJ1-2
clone_size: -

cdr3_aa: CASSQEKGLKVYEQYF
v_call: TRBV4-1
j_call: TRBJ2-7
clone_size: -

cdr3_aa: CATWASSYNSPLHF
v_call: TRBV6-5
j_call: TRBJ1-6
clone_size: -

cdr3_aa: CASSSRRGQNEQFF
v_call: TRBV7-2
j_call: TRBJ2-1
clone_size: -

cdr3_aa: CASRGDSEREQYF
v_call: TRBV6-6
j_call: TRBJ2-7
clone_size: -

cdr3_aa: CASSYWGGGKPYEQYF
v_call: TRBV6-5
j_call: TRBJ2-7
clone_size: -

cdr3_aa: CASSFRTSGAYNEQFF
v_call: TRBV13
j_call: TRBJ2-1
clone_size: -